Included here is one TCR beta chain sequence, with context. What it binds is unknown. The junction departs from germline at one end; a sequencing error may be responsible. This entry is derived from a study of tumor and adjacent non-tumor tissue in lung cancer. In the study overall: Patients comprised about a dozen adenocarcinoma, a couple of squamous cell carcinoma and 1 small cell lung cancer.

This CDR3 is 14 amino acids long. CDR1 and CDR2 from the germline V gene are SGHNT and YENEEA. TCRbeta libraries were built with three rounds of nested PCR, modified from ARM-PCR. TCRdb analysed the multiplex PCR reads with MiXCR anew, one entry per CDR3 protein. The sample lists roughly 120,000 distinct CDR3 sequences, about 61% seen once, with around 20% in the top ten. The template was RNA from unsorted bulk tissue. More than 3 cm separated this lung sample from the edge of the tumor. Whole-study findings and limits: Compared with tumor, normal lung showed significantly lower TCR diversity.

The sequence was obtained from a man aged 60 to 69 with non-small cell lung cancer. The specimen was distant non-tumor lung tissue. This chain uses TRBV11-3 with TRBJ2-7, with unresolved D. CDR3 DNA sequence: TGTGCCAGCAGCTCCAGAGGCCAGTACTACGAGCACTACTTC. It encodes CASSSRGQYYEHYF.